This TCR beta chain came from a study of blood T cell repertoires in COVID-19. Some clones are missing from TCRdb's copy, which holds only in-frame ones; the method was immunoSEQ multiplex PCR. The repertoire holds more than 70,000 clones, with 86% as singletons. V shed 7 bases and J 4 bases; nucleotides not matched to a gene: 5. Per the germline V gene, CDR1 is MDHEN and CDR2 is SYDVKM. The CDR3 spans 13 residues. This clonotype was obtained from a man aged 55-75 years with acute or convalescent COVID-19. The chain couples TRBV28 to TRBJ1-2, with 8 bases lining up with TRBD1. Source material: peripheral blood. CDR3 coding DNA: TGTGCCAGCAACCCCGACAGGGGCTATGGCTACACCTTC. Encoded protein: CASNPDRGYGYTF.